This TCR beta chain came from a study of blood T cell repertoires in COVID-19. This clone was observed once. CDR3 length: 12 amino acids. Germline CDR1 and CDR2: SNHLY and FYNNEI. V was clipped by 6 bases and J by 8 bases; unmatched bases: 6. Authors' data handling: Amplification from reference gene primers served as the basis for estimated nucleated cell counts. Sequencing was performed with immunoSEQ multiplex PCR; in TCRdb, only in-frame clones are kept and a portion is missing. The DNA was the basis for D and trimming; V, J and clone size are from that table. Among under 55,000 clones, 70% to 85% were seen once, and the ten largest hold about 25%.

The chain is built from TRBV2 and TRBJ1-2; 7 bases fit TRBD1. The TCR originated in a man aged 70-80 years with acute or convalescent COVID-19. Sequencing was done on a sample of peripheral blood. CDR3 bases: TGTGCCAGCAGGTGGACAGGTGGAGGCTACACCTTC. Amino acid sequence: CASRWTGGGYTF.